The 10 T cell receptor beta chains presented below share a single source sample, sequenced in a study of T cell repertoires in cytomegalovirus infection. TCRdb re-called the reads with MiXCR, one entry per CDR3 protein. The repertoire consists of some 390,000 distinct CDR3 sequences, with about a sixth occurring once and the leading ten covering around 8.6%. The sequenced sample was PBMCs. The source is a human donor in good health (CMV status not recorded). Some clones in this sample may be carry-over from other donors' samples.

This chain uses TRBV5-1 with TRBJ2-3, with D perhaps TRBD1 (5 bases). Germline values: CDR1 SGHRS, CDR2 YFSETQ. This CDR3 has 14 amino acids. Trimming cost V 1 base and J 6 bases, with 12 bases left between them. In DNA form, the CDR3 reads TGCGCCAGCAGCTTGACAGGTGGTTGGGATACGCAGTATTTT. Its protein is CASSLTGGWDTQYF.

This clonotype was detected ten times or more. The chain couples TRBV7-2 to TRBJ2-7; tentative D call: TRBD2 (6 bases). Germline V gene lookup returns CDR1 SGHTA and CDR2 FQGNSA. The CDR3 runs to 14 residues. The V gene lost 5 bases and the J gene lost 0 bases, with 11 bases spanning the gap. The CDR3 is CASSPGRNSYEQYF. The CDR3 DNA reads TGTGCCAGCAGCCCCGGGAGAAACTCCTACGAGCAGTACTTC.

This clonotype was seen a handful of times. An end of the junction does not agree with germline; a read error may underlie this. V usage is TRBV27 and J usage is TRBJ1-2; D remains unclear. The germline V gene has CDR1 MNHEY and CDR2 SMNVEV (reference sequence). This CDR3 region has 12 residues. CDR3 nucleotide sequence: TGTGCCAGCAGTTCCCAGTCCAGGAACTCCATCTTC. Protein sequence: CASSSQSRNSIF.

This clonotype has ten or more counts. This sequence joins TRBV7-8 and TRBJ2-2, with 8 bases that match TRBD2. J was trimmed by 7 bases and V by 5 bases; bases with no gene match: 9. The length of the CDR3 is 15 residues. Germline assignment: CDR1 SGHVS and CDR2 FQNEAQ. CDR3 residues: CASSLSRLAGGELFF. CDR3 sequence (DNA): TGTGCCAGCAGCCTTAGTCGGCTAGCGGGCGGGGAGCTGTTTTTT.

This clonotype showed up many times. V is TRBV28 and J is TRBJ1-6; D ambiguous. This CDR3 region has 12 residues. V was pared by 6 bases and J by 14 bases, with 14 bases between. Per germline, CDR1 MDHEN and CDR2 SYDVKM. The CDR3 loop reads CASSLVGGALHF. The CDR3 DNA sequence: TGTGCCAGCAGCCTCGTGGGCGGAGCCCTCCACTTT.

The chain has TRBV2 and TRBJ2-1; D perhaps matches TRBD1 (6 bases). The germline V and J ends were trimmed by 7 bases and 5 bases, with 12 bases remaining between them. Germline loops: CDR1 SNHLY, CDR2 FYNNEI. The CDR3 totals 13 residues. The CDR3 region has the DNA TGTGCCAGCAATGACAGGAAAAACAATGAGCAGTTCTTC. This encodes CASNDRKNNEQFF.

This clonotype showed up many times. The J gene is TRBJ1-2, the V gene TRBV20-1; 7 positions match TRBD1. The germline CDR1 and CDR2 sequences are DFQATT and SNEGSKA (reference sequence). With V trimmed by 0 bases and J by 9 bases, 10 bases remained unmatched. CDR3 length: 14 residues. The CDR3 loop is CSARETGVLRRYTF. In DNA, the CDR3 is TGCAGTGCTAGAGAAACAGGGGTTCTGAGGCGCTACACCTTC.

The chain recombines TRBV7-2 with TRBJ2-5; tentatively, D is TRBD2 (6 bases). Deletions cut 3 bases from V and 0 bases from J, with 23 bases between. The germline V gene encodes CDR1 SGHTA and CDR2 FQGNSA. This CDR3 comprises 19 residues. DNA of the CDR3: TGTGCCAGCAGCTTCCTGAAGGAGGATAGCGGAGGGTACCAAGAGACCCAGTACTTC. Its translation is CASSFLKEDSGGYQETQYF. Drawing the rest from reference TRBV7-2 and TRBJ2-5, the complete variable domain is GAGVSQSPSNKVTEKGKDVELRCDPISGHTALYWYRQSLGQGLEFLIYFQGNSAPDKSGLPSDRFSAERTGGSVSTLTIQRTQQEDSAVYLCASSFLKEDSGGYQETQYFGPGTRLLVL.

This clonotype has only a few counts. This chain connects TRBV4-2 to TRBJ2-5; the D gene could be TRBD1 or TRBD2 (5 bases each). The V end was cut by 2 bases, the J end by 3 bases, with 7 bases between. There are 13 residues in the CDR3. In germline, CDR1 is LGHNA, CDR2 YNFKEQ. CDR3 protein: CASSQRGEETQYF. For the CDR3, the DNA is TGTGCCAGCAGCCAAAGGGGAGAAGAGACCCAGTACTTC.

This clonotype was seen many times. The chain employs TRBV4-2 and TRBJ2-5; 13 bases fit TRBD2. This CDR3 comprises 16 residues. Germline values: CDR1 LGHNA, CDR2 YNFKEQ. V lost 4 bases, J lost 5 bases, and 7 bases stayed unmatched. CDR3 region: CASSPRTSGSGETQYF. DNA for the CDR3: TGTGCCAGCAGCCCTCGGACTAGCGGGAGCGGCGAGACCCAGTACTTC.